Listed here are 29 T cell receptor beta chains from one sample, sequenced in a study of tumor and adjacent non-tumor tissue in lung cancer. The library came from three nested PCR rounds adapted from ARM-PCR protocols. TCRdb reprocessed the multiplex PCR reads via MiXCR and lists one record per CDR3 protein. The table has tens of thousands of distinct CDR3 sequences, 60% to 80% seen once. The template was RNA from unsorted bulk tissue. This non-tumor lung sample came from over 3 cm beyond the tumor edge. The source material was distant non-tumor lung tissue. The receptors derive from a woman aged 60-70 years with non-small cell lung cancer.

This clonotype was picked up a small number of times. One junction end does not reproduce the germline sequence, and a read error may be involved. The rearrangement links TRBV11-2 to TRBJ2-3, with TRBD1 matching over 7 bases. In germline, CDR1 is SGHAT, CDR2 FQNNGV. The CDR3 has 16 amino acids. The CDR3 protein is CASSPRSGTEVYTQYF. The CDR3 DNA is TGTGCCAGCAGCCCCAGATCCGGGACAGAAGTTTATACACAGTATTTT.

Comments on this clonotype: The CDR3 carries no conserved terminal phenylalanine or tryptophan, so it likely arises from a read error. V and J are TRBV12-3 or TRBV12-4 and TRBJ1-5; TRBD1 aligns across 10 bases. The V and J ends lost 6 bases and 5 bases, in that order; junction bases with no gene match: 10. The CDR3 sequence is 16 residues long. The CDR3 DNA follows: TGTGCCAGCAGCCTAGGGACAGGGGTGGGCTATCAGCCCCAGCATTTA. Translation: CASSLGTGVGYQPQHL.

On this clonotype: The conserved closing phenylalanine or tryptophan is absent in this CDR3, likely reflecting a read error. The chain has TRBV4-1 and TRBJ1-2; weak D call: TRBD1 (5 bases). The V gene's germline CDR1 is MGHRA and CDR2 YSYEKL. The CDR3 runs to 15 residues. The CDR3 protein is CASSQVGIGDYSYTL. DNA for the CDR3: TGCGCCAGCAGCCAAGTCGGGATAGGGGACTATAGCTACACCCTC.

On this clonotype: The CDR3 end shows no conserved phenylalanine or tryptophan, and so a read error is likely. As DNA, the CDR3 is TGTGCCAGCAGCTTAGGGCTAGCGGGGGTATTCACAGATGCGCAGTATTAT. Translating gives CASSLGLAGVFTDAQYY. V and J are TRBV7-2 and TRBJ2-3; 10 bases map to TRBD2. Per germline, CDR1 SGHTA and CDR2 FQGNSA. The CDR3 length is 17 residues.

Remarks on this clonotype: A read error may produce the germline difference seen at one junction end. The rearrangement joins TRBV6-2 or TRBV6-3 to TRBJ2-1, with TRBD1 identical over 9 bases. There are 16 residues in the CDR3. The germline gives CDR1 MNHEY, CDR2 SVGEGT. In DNA form, the CDR3 reads TGTGTCAGCAGTTCCTCCTCCGGGACAGGGATTCATGAGCATTTCTTC. Translating it yields CVSSSSSGTGIHEHFF.

In the case of this clonotype: Its ends do not fully match the called genes, so a read error is possible. This chain connects TRBV11-1 to TRBJ2-1, with a tentative D call TRBD2 (5 bases). This CDR3 spans 14 amino acids. Germline V gene sequence: CDR1 SGHAT, CDR2 FQDESV (reference sequence). In nucleotides, the CDR3 is TGTGCCAGCAACTTAGACGGGGTGAGGGATGAGCAGTTCTTC. Encoded protein: CASNLDGVRDEQFF.

The rearrangement links TRBV6-4 to TRBJ2-7, with TRBD2 matching 7 bases. Looked up from germline, CDR1 is MRHNA and CDR2 is SNTAGT. Germline trimming cut 7 bases from V and 9 bases from J; bases unmatched to any gene: 15. The CDR3 is made up of 14 amino acids. CDR3 sequence reads: CASNEFPGRDVQYF. DNA of the CDR3: TGTGCCAGCAATGAGTTCCCGGGGAGGGACGTGCAGTACTTC.

With regard to this clonotype: One end of the junction varies from germline; a read error may be responsible. The chain uses TRBV30 and TRBJ1-3; D gene uncertain. In germline, CDR1 is GTSNPN, CDR2 SVGIG (reference sequence). This CDR3 contains 12 residues. For the CDR3, the DNA is TGTGTCTGGAGTCTCGGAGGAAACACCATATATTTT. Protein sequence: CVWSLGGNTIYF.

To note about this clonotype: One end of the junction is discordant with germline, which a read error may explain. The V call is TRBV6-6, the J call TRBJ1-1, with D maybe TRBD1 (5 bases). The CDR3 loop spans 13 amino acids. CDR1 MNHNY and CDR2 SVGAGI come from the germline V gene (reference sequence). Written as DNA, the CDR3 is TGTGCCGGCAATAGGGGCCCGAACACTGAAGCCTTCTTT. Protein sequence: CAGNRGPNTEAFF.

This clonotype has more than one count but fewer than ten. This chain joins TRBV7-9 and TRBJ1-6; 8 bases line up with TRBD1. The CDR3 extends over 14 amino acids. In germline, CDR1 is SEHNR, CDR2 FQNEAQ (reference sequence). V dropped 6 bases and J dropped 7; count of bases not matched to a gene: 5. CDR3 region: CASSPGQGNSPLHF. The CDR3 bases are TGTGCCAGCAGTCCCGGACAGGGAAATTCACCCCTCCACTTT.

This clonotype was detected only a few times. A much larger clone sits a single nucleotide away, making a read error possible. The V gene is TRBV5-6, the J gene TRBJ1-1, with D unresolved. The CDR3 has 14 residues. Germline loops: CDR1 SGHDT, CDR2 YYEEEE. The CDR3 DNA is TGTGCCGGCAGCGGCCCGGATGTGAGCACTGAAGCTTTCTTT. Its translation is CAGSGPDVSTEAFF.

V is TRBV6-2 or TRBV6-3 and J is TRBJ1-5; D is uncertain. This CDR3 has 15 residues. Trimming pared 4 bases from V and 8 bases from J, leaving 18 bases between. Germline V gene sequence: CDR1 MNHEY, CDR2 SVGEGT. CDR3 protein: CASSFPSQRRKPQHF. The CDR3 DNA reads as TGTGCCAGCAGTTTCCCAAGTCAGCGTAGAAAGCCCCAGCATTTT.

There are a few counts of this clonotype. This could be a read error, since a much larger clone is one nucleotide away. The DNA is left out, because the CDR3 cannot be placed on it with certainty; the CDR3 is given as TCRdb lists it. The J gene is TRBJ1-2, the V gene TRBV20-1. Germline V gene data show CDR1 as DFQATT and CDR2 as SNEGSKA (reference sequence). Ends included, the CDR3 has 15 residues. This CDR3 reads CSTRVPMEGNYGCTF.

About this clonotype itself: The junction shows a germline mismatch at one end, possibly a read error. The V and J genes are TRBV6-5 and TRBJ2-5, with TRBD2 as a possible D gene (7 bases). The CDR3 covers 18 residues. The germline CDR1 and CDR2 sequences are MNHEY and SVGAGI. CDR3 in amino acids: CVSSALLAATRGGEIQYF. The CDR3 DNA reads TGTGTCAGCAGCGCCCTCCTAGCGGCTACCCGAGGGGGAGAGATCCAATACTTC.

The chain joins TRBV6-2 or TRBV6-3 to TRBJ1-1, with D unclear. Trimming took off 5 bases at V and 4 bases at J, with 8 bases between the two ends. Germline CDR1 MNHEY, CDR2 SVGEGT. The length of the CDR3 is 12 residues. The CDR3 loop is CASSRDCTEAFF. For the CDR3, the DNA is TGTGCCAGCAGTCGAGATTGCACTGAAGCTTTCTTT.

This clonotype showed up many times. The chain is built from TRBV28 and TRBJ1-4, with 9 bases that match TRBD1. Trimming took 5 bases from V and 6 from J; bases not matched to a gene: 10. The CDR3 has 16 residues. The germline V gene encodes CDR1 MDHEN and CDR2 SYDVKM. The CDR3 DNA is TGTGCCAGCAGTCCGAGAACAGGGGGCGGTGATGAAAAACTGTTTTTT. It specifies CASSPRTGGGDEKLFF.

With respect to this clonotype: Since no conserved phenylalanine or tryptophan closes the CDR3, a read error is the likely cause. The DNA is left out, because the CDR3 cannot be placed on it with certainty; the CDR3 is given as TCRdb lists it. V is TRBV29-1 and J is TRBJ1-1; the table's D call TRBD1 went unverified against the DNA. The CDR3 is 14 amino acids long, termini counted. CDR1 SQVTM and CDR2 ANQGSEA come from the germline V gene. The CDR3 sequence is CSVGPDGTWFEASY.

This chain joins TRBV6-1 and TRBJ2-3; TRBD2 agrees at 7 bases. Germline CDR1 reads MNHNS; CDR2 reads SASEGT. The CDR3 spans 14 residues. J lost 1 base, V lost 7 bases, and 5 bases had no gene match. The DNA of the CDR3 is TGTGCCAGCAATATACGGGAGGGCACAGATACGCAGTATTTT. Residues: CASNIREGTDTQYF.

This clonotype was counted a single time. The chain combines TRBV11-3 with TRBJ2-3; no clear D. Germline CDR1 is SGHNT and CDR2 is YENEEA. V lost 4 bases and J lost 12, with 14 bases in between. The CDR3 sequence is 12 residues long. DNA of the CDR3: TGTGCCAGCAGCTCCGACACAGATATTCAGTATTTT. The encoded protein is CASSSDTDIQYF.

This rearrangement joins TRBV6-6 to TRBJ2-1; TRBD2 agrees at 9 bases. CDR1 and CDR2 from the germline V gene are MNHNY and SVGAGI (reference sequence). The CDR3 runs to 15 residues. The CDR3 nucleotides read TGTGTCAGTATAAAAGGGCTAGCGGGACGGAATGAGCAGTTCTTC. It codes for CVSIKGLAGRNEQFF.

The V gene is TRBV5-6, the J gene TRBJ2-7, with a possible D match to TRBD1 (6 bases). The CDR3 length is 15 residues. Trimming stripped 2 bases from V and 3 bases from J, with 15 bases between. Germline CDR1 and CDR2: SGHDT and YYEEEE. CDR3 sequence: CASSFLGGNVYEQYF. CDR3 nucleotides: TGTGCCAGCAGCTTTTTAGGGGGTAACGTCTACGAGCAGTACTTC. Drawing the rest from reference TRBV5-6 and TRBJ2-7, the complete variable domain is DAGVTQSPTHLIKTRGQQVTLRCSPKSGHDTVSWYQQALGQGPQFIFQYYEEEERQRGNFPDRFSGHQFPNYSSELNVNALLLGDSALYLCASSFLGGNVYEQYFGPGTRLTVT.

The chain employs TRBV4-3 and TRBJ2-1; either TRBD1 or TRBD2 may fit D (5 bases each). CDR1 is LGHNA, CDR2 YSLEER, per germline. The ends were cut back, 10 bases at V and 2 bases at J, with 24 bases in the middle. The CDR3 sequence is 17 residues long. The CDR3 coding sequence is TGCGCCAACTGCCAAGGATACCGGGACGTGCCCTACAATGAGCAGTTCTTC. Its translation: CANCQGYRDVPYNEQFF.

About this clonotype itself: At one end, the junction sequence differs from germline, possibly due to a read error. The rearrangement joins TRBV11-2 to TRBJ2-5, with TRBD2 identical over 10 bases. CDR1 is SGHAT, CDR2 FQNNGV, per germline. This CDR3 has 15 amino acids. The CDR3: CTSRTGVAGGETQYF. CDR3 DNA sequence: TGTACCAGCAGGACTGGGGTAGCGGGAGGCGAGACCCAGTATTTC.

For this clonotype: Relative to the germline gene, one junction end is altered; a read error may explain this. The J gene is TRBJ1-2, the V gene TRBV4-1, with TRBD1 identical over 8 bases. The CDR3 has 16 amino acids. Germline V lookup: CDR1 MGHRA, CDR2 YSYEKL. CDR3: CACSQARAGGWYGYTF. The CDR3 nucleotides are TGCGCCTGCAGCCAAGCACGTGCAGGGGGCTGGTATGGCTACACCTTC.

The chain joins TRBV11-2 to TRBJ2-3; D might be TRBD2 (5 bases). The germline V gene encodes CDR1 SGHAT and CDR2 FQNNGV. Between the trimmed V and J ends, which lost 5 bases and 2 bases, there was a span of 14 bases. The CDR3 is made up of 15 amino acids. The CDR3: CASSATVRVTDTQYF. The CDR3 DNA follows: TGTGCCAGCAGCGCCACCGTGAGGGTCACAGATACGCAGTATTTT.

The count of this clonotype is one. A read error may explain this, as a much larger clone is one base away. The V and J genes are TRBV7-9 and TRBJ2-3, with a tentative D call TRBD2 (6 bases). Germline V CDR1 and CDR2: SEHNR, FQNEAQ (reference sequence). This CDR3 contains 13 residues. This CDR3 reads CANSLGTADTQYF. The CDR3 region has the DNA TGTGCCAACAGCCTCGGGACTGCGGATACGCAGTATTTT.

This clonotype has at least ten counts. Given a much more abundant clone one base away, this may be a read error. The rearrangement joins TRBV12-3 or TRBV12-4 to TRBJ1-4; unclear D gene. The CDR3 is made up of 11 amino acids. V lost 10 bases and J 12 bases, leaving 15 bases between the germline ends. CDR3 DNA: TGTGCCAACACCCACAGAGGAGAACTGTTTTTT. It is translated as CANTHRGELFF.

The table lists this clonotype with many counts. This may be a read error, as it is one base from a much larger clone. V is TRBV6-2 or TRBV6-3 and J is TRBJ2-3; D may be TRBD1 (5 bases). Germline assignment: CDR1 MNHEY and CDR2 SVGEGT. This CDR3 region has 12 residues. Trimming took 10 bases from V and 9 from J, leaving 17 bases between them. CDR3: CANTDGAGTQYF. The CDR3 region has the DNA TGTGCCAACACCGACGGCGCAGGGACGCAGTATTTT.

This chain joins TRBV11-1 and TRBJ2-1; D call uncertain. Per the germline V gene, CDR1 is SGHAT and CDR2 is FQDESV (reference sequence). V was shortened by 9 bases and J by 8 bases, with 20 bases between the two germline ends. The CDR3 runs 14 residues. CDR3 in amino acids: CASSRAGEFDEQFF. The CDR3 DNA reads as TGTGCCAGTAGCCGGGCCGGTGAATTCGATGAGCAGTTCTTC.